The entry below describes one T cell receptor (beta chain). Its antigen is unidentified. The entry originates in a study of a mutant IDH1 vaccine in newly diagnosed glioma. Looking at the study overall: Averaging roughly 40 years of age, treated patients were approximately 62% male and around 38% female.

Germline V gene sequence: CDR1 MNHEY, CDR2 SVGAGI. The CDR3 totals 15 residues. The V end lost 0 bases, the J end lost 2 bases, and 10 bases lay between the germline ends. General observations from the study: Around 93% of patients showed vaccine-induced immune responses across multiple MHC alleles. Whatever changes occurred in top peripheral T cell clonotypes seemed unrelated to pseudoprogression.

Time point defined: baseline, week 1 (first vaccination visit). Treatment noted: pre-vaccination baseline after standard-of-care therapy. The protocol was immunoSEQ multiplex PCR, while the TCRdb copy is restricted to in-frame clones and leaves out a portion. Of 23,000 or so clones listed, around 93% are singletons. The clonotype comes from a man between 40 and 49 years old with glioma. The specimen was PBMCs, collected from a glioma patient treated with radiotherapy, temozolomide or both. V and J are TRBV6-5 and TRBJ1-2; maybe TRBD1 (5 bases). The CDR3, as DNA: TGTGCCAGCAGTTACTCGAAAGGGGAGAACTATGGCTACACCTTC. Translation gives CASSYSKGENYGYTF.